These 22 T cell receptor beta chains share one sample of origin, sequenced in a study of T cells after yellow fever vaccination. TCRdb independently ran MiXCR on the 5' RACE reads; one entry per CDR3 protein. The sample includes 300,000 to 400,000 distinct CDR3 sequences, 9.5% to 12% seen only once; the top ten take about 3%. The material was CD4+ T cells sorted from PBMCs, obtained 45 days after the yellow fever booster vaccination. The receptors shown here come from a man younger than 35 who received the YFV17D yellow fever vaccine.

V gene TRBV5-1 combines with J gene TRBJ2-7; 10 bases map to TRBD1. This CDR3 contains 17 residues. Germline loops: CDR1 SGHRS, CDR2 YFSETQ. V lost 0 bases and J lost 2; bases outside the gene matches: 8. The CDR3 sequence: CASSLVDGTGAPYEQYF. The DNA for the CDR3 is TGCGCCAGCAGCTTGGTAGATGGGACAGGGGCACCCTACGAGCAGTACTTC.

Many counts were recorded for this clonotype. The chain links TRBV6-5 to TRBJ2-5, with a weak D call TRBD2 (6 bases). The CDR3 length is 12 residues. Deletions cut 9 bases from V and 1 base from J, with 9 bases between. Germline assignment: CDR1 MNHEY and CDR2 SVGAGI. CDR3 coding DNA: TGTGCCAGTGGAGGGGCCCAAGAGACCCAGTACTTC. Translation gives CASGGAQETQYF.

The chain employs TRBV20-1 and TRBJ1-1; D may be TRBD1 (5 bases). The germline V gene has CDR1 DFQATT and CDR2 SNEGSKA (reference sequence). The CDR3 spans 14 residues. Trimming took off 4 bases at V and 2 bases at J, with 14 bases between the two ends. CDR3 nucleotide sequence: TGCAGTGCTAAGCTCCCGGGACTTAACACTGAAGCTTTCTTT. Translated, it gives CSAKLPGLNTEAFF.

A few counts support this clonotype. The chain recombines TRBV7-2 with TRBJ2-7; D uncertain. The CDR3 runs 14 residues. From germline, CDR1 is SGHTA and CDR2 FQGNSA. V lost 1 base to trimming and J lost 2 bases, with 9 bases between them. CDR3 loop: CASSLGRHTYEQYF. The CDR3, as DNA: TGTGCCAGCAGCTTAGGTCGGCACACCTACGAGCAGTACTTC.

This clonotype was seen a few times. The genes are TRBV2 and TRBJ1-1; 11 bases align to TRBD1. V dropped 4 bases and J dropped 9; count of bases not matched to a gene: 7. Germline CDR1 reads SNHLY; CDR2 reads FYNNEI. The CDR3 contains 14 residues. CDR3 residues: CASSGGTGGGKAFF. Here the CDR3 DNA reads TGTGCCAGCAGTGGTGGGACAGGGGGAGGTAAAGCTTTCTTT.

CDR3 loop: CASSQGLATDTQYF. The CDR3 region has the DNA TGCGCCAGCAGCCAAGGTTTAGCGACAGATACGCAGTATTTT. This rearrangement joins TRBV4-1 to TRBJ2-3; perhaps TRBD2 as D (5 bases). The CDR3 extends over 14 amino acids. V was cut by 1 base and J by 3 bases, with 8 bases left in between. Looked up from germline, CDR1 is MGHRA and CDR2 is YSYEKL.

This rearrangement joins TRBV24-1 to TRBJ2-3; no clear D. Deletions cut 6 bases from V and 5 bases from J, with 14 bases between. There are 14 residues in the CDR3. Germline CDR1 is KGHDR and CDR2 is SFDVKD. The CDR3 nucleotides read TGTGCCACCAGTAGTAGTAATGTTGGAGATACGCAGTATTTT. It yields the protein CATSSSNVGDTQYF.

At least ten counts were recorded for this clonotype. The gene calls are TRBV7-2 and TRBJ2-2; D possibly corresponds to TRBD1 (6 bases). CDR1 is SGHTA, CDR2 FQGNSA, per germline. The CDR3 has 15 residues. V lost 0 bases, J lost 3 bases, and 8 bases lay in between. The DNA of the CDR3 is TGTGCCAGCAGCTTAGCGTACAGGGACACCGGGGAGCTGTTTTTT. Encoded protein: CASSLAYRDTGELFF.

The CDR3 sequence is CASSSIRGRETQYF. The CDR3 DNA reads TGTGCCAGCAGCTCAATCAGGGGGCGAGAGACCCAGTACTTC. The V and J genes are TRBV5-6 and TRBJ2-5; TRBD1 matches at 8 bases. J lost 4 bases, V lost 3 bases, and 5 bases had no gene match. Germline CDR1 SGHDT, CDR2 YYEEEE. CDR3 length: 14 amino acids.

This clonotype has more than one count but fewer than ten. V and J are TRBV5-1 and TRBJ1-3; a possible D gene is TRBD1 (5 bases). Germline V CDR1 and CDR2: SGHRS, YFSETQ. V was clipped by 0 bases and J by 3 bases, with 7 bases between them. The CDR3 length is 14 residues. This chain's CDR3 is CASSLAGYGNTIYF. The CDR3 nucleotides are TGCGCCAGCAGCTTGGCAGGGTATGGAAACACCATATATTTT.

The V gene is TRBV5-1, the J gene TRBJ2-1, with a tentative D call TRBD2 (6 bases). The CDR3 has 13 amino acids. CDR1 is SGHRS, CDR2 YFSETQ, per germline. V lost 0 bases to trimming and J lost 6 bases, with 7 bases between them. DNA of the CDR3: TGCGCCAGCAGCTTGGAGACTAGCAATGAGCAGTTCTTC. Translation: CASSLETSNEQFF.

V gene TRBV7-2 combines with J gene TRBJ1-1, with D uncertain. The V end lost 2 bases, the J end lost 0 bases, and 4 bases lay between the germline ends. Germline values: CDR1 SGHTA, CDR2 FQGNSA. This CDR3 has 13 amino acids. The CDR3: CASSLYMNTEAFF. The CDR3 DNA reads TGTGCCAGCAGCTTATATATGAACACTGAAGCTTTCTTT.

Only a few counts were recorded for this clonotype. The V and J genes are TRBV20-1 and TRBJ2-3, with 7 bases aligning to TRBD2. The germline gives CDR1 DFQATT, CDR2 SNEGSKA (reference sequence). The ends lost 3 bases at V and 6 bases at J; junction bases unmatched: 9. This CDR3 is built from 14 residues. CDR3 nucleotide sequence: TGCAGTGCTAGTAGGAGCGGGGTGTCTGATACGCAGTATTTT. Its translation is CSASRSGVSDTQYF.

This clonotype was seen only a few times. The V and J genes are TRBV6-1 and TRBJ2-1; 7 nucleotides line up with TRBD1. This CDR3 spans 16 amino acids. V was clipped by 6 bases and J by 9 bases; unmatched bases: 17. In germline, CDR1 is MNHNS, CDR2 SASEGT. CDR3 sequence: CASRTGTAIGNSEQFF. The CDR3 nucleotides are TGTGCCAGCAGGACCGGGACAGCCATCGGAAACAGTGAGCAGTTCTTC.

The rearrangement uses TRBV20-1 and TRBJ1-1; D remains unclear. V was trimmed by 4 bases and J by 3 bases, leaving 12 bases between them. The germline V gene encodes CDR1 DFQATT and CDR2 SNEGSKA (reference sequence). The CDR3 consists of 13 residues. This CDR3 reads CSATGPPYTEAFF. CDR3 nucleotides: TGCAGTGCTACCGGACCGCCCTACACTGAAGCTTTCTTT.

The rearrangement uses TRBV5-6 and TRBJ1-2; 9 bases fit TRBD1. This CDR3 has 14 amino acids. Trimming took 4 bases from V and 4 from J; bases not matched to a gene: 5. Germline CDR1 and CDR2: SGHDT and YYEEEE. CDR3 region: CASSPRTGAYGYTF. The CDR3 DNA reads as TGTGCCAGCAGCCCTAGGACAGGGGCCTATGGCTACACCTTC.

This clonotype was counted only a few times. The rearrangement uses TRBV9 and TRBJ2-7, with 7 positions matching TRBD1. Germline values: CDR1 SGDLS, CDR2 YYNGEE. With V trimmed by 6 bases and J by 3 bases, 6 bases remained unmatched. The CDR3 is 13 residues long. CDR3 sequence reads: CASNRQGIYEQYF. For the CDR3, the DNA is TGTGCCAGCAACCGACAGGGAATCTACGAGCAGTACTTC.

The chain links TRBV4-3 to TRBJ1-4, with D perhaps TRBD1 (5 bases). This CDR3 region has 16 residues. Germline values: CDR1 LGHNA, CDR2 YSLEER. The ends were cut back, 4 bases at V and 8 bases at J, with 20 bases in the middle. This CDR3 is CASSLHWAGNGEKLFF. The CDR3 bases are TGCGCCAGCAGCCTCCACTGGGCAGGGAACGGAGAAAAACTGTTTTTT.

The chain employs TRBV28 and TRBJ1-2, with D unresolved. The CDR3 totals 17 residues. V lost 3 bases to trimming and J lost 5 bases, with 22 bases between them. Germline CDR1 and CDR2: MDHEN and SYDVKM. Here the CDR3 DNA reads TGTGCCAGCAGTTTGTTCCAGGATCACCAGCTAGGGTATGGCTACACCTTC. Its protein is CASSLFQDHQLGYGYTF.

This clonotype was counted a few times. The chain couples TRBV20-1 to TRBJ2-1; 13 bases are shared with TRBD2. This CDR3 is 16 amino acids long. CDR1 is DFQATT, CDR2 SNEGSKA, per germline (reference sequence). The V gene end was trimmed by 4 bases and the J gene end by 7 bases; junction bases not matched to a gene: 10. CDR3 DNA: TGCAGTGCTACCCCGACTAGCGGGGGGACCGGGAATGAGCAGTTCTTC. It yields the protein CSATPTSGGTGNEQFF.

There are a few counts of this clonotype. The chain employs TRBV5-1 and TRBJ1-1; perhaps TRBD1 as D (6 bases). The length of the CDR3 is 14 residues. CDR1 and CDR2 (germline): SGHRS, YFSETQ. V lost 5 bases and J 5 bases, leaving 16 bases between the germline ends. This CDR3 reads CASRQGTVGTEAFF. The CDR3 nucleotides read TGCGCCAGCAGGCAGGGGACGGTGGGGACTGAAGCTTTCTTT.

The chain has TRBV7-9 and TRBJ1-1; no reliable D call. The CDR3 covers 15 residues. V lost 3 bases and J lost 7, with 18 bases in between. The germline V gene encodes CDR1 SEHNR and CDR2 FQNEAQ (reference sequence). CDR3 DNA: TGTGCCAGCAGCTTCATGGACGGAGGGCTTGGTGAAGCTTTCTTT. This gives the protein CASSFMDGGLGEAFF.